This T cell receptor beta chain was sequenced for a study of blood T cell repertoires in COVID-19. For the study at large: Acute and convalescent COVID-19 samples came from the United States, Italy and Spain.

Germline assignment: CDR1 MNHEY and CDR2 SMNVEV (reference sequence). The CDR3 has 16 residues. After removal of 3 bases from V and 12 bases from J, the junction contained 15 bases not matched to a gene. Method: immunoSEQ multiplex PCR; TCRdb's copy keeps in-frame clones and lacks some. This sample has about 93,000 clones; roughly nine tenths occur once, and the top ten carry roughly 1.5%. V and J are TRBV27 and TRBJ2-7, with 12 bases that match TRBD2. The clonotype originates from a human donor with active COVID-19. The donor label of this sample is uncertain. Specimen: peripheral blood. The CDR3 DNA reads as TGTGCCAGCAGTTTGACTGGAACTAGCGGGGGGCGAACAGCGTACTTC. It yields the protein CASSLTGTSGGRTAYF.